These 28 T cell receptor beta chains were sequenced from one sample in a study of early T cells in non-severe SARS-CoV-2 infection. In TCRdb, the 5' RACE reads were re-called with MiXCR into one record per CDR3 protein. The data show approximately 39,000 distinct CDR3 sequences, 3.5% to 5% seen once. Sequencing used whole blood. The receptor set was obtained from an adult who was a healthcare worker with PCR-confirmed SARS-CoV-2 infection or an uninfected control (not recorded which).

This clonotype was seen repeatedly, ten times or more. The rearrangement links TRBV12-3 or TRBV12-4 to TRBJ2-7; 9 bases map to TRBD1. The CDR3 runs to 15 residues. The V and J ends lost 5 bases and 6 bases, in that order; junction bases with no gene match: 11. The CDR3 loop reads CASSPVGTGSLEQYF. The CDR3 DNA reads TGTGCCAGCAGTCCCGTGGGGACAGGGTCACTCGAGCAGTACTTC.

This clonotype has just a few counts. The V gene is TRBV2, the J gene TRBJ1-1, with D perhaps TRBD1 (5 bases). V lost 7 bases, J lost 0 bases, and 9 bases lay in between. This CDR3 has 13 amino acids. Looked up from germline, CDR1 is SNHLY and CDR2 is FYNNEI. The CDR3 DNA reads as TGTGCCAGCACTACGGGGGTGAACACTGAAGCTTTCTTT. Encoded protein: CASTTGVNTEAFF.

There are a few counts of this clonotype. The rearrangement joins TRBV29-1 to TRBJ2-5, with a tentative D call TRBD2 (6 bases). The V and J ends lost 8 bases and 5 bases respectively, with 21 bases between them. CDR1 is SQVTM, CDR2 ANQGSEA, per germline. There are 14 residues in the CDR3. The CDR3 protein is CSTRGGAVGETQYF. The CDR3 nucleotides are TGCAGCACCCGCGGAGGGGCGGTCGGGGAGACCCAGTACTTC. Drawing the rest from reference TRBV29-1 and TRBJ2-5, the complete variable domain is SAVISQKPSRDICQRGTSLTIQCQVDSQVTMMFWYRQQPGQSLTLIATANQGSEATYESGFVIDKFPISRPNLTFSTLTVSNMSPEDSSIYLCSTRGGAVGETQYFGPGTRLLVL.

The table lists this clonotype with many counts. The V call is TRBV12-3 or TRBV12-4, the J call TRBJ2-1; D is unclear. This CDR3 comprises 12 residues. V lost 1 base and J lost 6, with 4 bases in between. The CDR3 bases are TGTGCCAGCAGTTTAGATCCCAATGAGCAGTTCTTC. It translates to CASSLDPNEQFF.

In its sample, this clonotype was seen many times. The rearrangement joins TRBV12-3 or TRBV12-4 to TRBJ2-3; D may be TRBD1 (5 bases). Trimming cost V 3 bases and J 0 bases, with 7 bases left between them. The CDR3 consists of 14 residues. The CDR3 DNA reads as TGTGCCAGCAGTTTGCAGGGTAGCACAGATACGCAGTATTTT. This encodes CASSLQGSTDTQYF.

The V gene is TRBV5-1, the J gene TRBJ1-2; D not resolved. The ends were cut back, 3 bases at V and 8 bases at J, with 14 bases in the middle. The germline CDR1 and CDR2 sequences are SGHRS and YFSETQ. The CDR3 sequence is 13 residues long. CDR3 sequence: CASSSEAPLGYTF. CDR3 sequence (DNA): TGCGCCAGCAGCTCGGAGGCCCCACTGGGCTACACCTTC. Full variable domain (remainder filled in from reference TRBV5-1 and TRBJ1-2): KAGVTQTPRYLIKTRGQQVTLSCSPISGHRSVSWYQQTPGQGLQFLFEYFSETQRNKGNFPGRFSGRQFSNSRSEMNVSTLELGDSALYLCASSSEAPLGYTFGSGTRLTVV.

This clonotype was detected only a few times. The chain links TRBV4-1 to TRBJ1-1, with D hard to call. The germline CDR1 and CDR2 sequences are MGHRA and YSYEKL. CDR3 length: 12 residues. V was cut by 0 bases and J by 5 bases, with 4 bases left in between. CDR3 in DNA: TGCGCCAGCAGCCAAGAACGGACTGAAGCTTTCTTT. Its protein is CASSQERTEAFF.

The chain has TRBV18 and TRBJ2-7; D unresolved. CDR3 size: 12 residues. CDR1 is KGHSH and CDR2 is LQKENI in the germline V gene. Trimming took 3 bases from V and 5 from J, leaving 8 bases between them. The CDR3 DNA is TGTGCCAGCTCACCCGAATCCCACGAGCAGTACTTC. It is translated as CASSPESHEQYF.

This clonotype was counted many times. The rearrangement joins TRBV7-3 to TRBJ1-6; D not resolved. CDR3 length equals 14 residues. Trimming cost V 0 bases and J 6 bases, with 6 bases left between them. Germline CDR1 SGHTA, CDR2 FQGTGA. The CDR3 DNA reads as TGTGCCAGCAGCTTAACTGCACGTAATTCACCCCTCCACTTT. It encodes CASSLTARNSPLHF.

The genes are TRBV19 and TRBJ2-2, with D perhaps TRBD2 (6 bases). The CDR3 has 14 amino acids. Trimming left V 5 bases short and J 5 bases short, with 12 bases between. Looked up from germline, CDR1 is LNHDA and CDR2 is SQIVND (reference sequence). CDR3 nucleotides: TGTGCCAGTAGTTCACCGGGGAGGACCGGGGAGCTGTTTTTT. It specifies CASSSPGRTGELFF. The full variable domain, its missing parts supplied by reference TRBV19 and TRBJ2-2, is DGGITQSPKYLFRKEGQNVTLSCEQNLNHDAMYWYRQDPGQGLRLIYYSQIVNDFQKGDIAEGYSVSREKKESFPLTVTSAQKNPTAFYLCASSSPGRTGELFFGEGSRLTVL.

This clonotype appeared many times. V usage is TRBV30 and J usage is TRBJ2-1; unclear D gene. The CDR3 has 11 amino acids. Trimming removed 7 bases from V and 6 bases from J, with 10 bases in between. Germline V gives CDR1 GTSNPN, CDR2 SVGIG (reference sequence). Written as DNA, the CDR3 is TGTGCCTTTATGTCCCGCAATGAGCAGTTCTTC. It yields the protein CAFMSRNEQFF.

This clonotype came up a few times. The chain carries TRBV12-3 or TRBV12-4 and TRBJ2-5; D is unclear. V lost 0 bases and J lost 1, with 3 bases in between. CDR3 length equals 13 residues. Here the CDR3 DNA reads TGTGCCAGCAGTTTAGCGCCCCAAGAGACCCAGTACTTC. Residues: CASSLAPQETQYF.

The rearrangement uses TRBV12-3 or TRBV12-4 and TRBJ2-7, with TRBD1 identical over 7 bases. V was pared by 6 bases and J by 3 bases, with 11 bases of the junction left unmatched. The CDR3 loop spans 15 amino acids. DNA of the CDR3: TGTGCCAGCAGCCCCGGGAAGGGGGCGGACTACGAGCAGTACTTC. Protein sequence: CASSPGKGADYEQYF.

This clonotype was recorded at least ten times. This chain connects TRBV5-6 to TRBJ2-1, with 9 bases fitting TRBD2. This CDR3 is built from 17 residues. CDR1 and CDR2 (germline): SGHDT, YYEEEE. With 3 bases clipped from V and 0 bases from J, the junction kept 7 bases outside the gene matches. The CDR3 spells CASSSRTSASSYNEQFF. In DNA, the CDR3 is TGTGCCAGCAGCTCCCGGACTAGCGCCAGCTCCTACAATGAGCAGTTCTTC.

This clonotype was seen ten or more times. The chain combines TRBV20-1 with TRBJ1-4, with TRBD1 as a possible D gene (5 bases). The CDR3 contains 16 residues. V lost 0 bases to trimming and J lost 6 bases, with 17 bases between them. CDR1 DFQATT and CDR2 SNEGSKA come from the germline V gene (reference sequence). In DNA form, the CDR3 reads TGCAGTGCTAGAGACCTCCTCGGGGCGGAAGATGAAAAACTGTTTTTT. This gives the protein CSARDLLGAEDEKLFF.

This clonotype has a count of ten or more. V is TRBV9 and J is TRBJ2-1, with TRBD2 identical over 14 bases. V dropped 4 bases and J dropped 8; count of bases not matched to a gene: 14. This CDR3 contains 18 residues. Per the germline V gene, CDR1 is SGDLS and CDR2 is YYNGEE. The CDR3 protein is CASSPSILTSGGAHEQFF. CDR3 sequence (DNA): TGTGCCAGCAGCCCTTCTATTCTGACTAGCGGGGGGGCCCATGAGCAGTTCTTC.

Comment on this clonotype: This likely traces to a read error, being one base from a far larger clone. The chain combines TRBV5-5 with TRBJ1-6; TRBD1 is a possible D gene (5 bases). Germline CDR1 reads SGHKS; CDR2 reads YYEKEE (reference sequence). This CDR3 has 14 amino acids. Trimming pared 2 bases from V and 7 bases from J, leaving 10 bases between. CDR3 coding DNA: TGTGCCAGCAGCTTCAGAGGGGAAAATTCACCCCTCCACTTT. This codes for CASSFRGENSPLHF. The whole variable domain, remainder taken from reference TRBV5-5 and TRBJ1-6, is DAGVTQSPTHLIKTRGQQVTLRCSPISGHKSVSWYQQVLGQGPQFIFQYYEKEERGRGNFPDRFSARQFPNYSSELNVNALLLGDSALYLCASSFRGENSPLHFGNGTRLTVT.

This clonotype was detected many times. V is TRBV6-6 and J is TRBJ1-2; weak D call: TRBD1 (6 bases). CDR3 length: 14 amino acids. Between the trimmed V and J ends, which lost 2 bases and 6 bases, there was a span of 13 bases. From germline, CDR1 is MNHNY and CDR2 SVGAGI (reference sequence). This CDR3 is CASSYPGTPNGYTF. The CDR3 DNA reads as TGTGCCAGCAGTTACCCTGGGACACCGAATGGCTACACCTTC.

This clonotype was picked up many times. J is TRBJ2-7 and V is TRBV18; D remains ambiguous. In germline, CDR1 is KGHSH, CDR2 LQKENI. There are 12 residues in the CDR3. V lost 3 bases to trimming and J lost 7 bases, with 10 bases between them. The CDR3 DNA sequence: TGTGCCAGCTCACCGCCGCTTAGTGAGCAGTACTTC. Amino acid sequence: CASSPPLSEQYF. Full variable domain (missing parts from reference TRBV18 and TRBJ2-7): NAGVMQNPRHLVRRRGQEARLRCSPMKGHSHVYWYRQLPEEGLKFMVYLQKENIIDESGMPKERFSAEFPKEGPSILRIQQVVRGDSAAYFCASSPPLSEQYFGPGTRLTVT.

The table lists this clonotype with many counts. V gene TRBV13 combines with J gene TRBJ2-5, with D uncertain. V was clipped by 2 bases and J by 2 bases, with 9 bases between them. The CDR3 is made up of 14 amino acids. The germline V gene has CDR1 PRHDT and CDR2 FYEKMQ (reference sequence). The CDR3 loop is CASSLRLEQETQYF. DNA for the CDR3: TGTGCCAGCAGCTTAAGGCTCGAACAAGAGACCCAGTACTTC.

The chain combines TRBV20-1 with TRBJ2-3; 14 bases line up with TRBD2. Trimming cost V 5 bases and J 5 bases; bases outside gene matches: 9. The CDR3 is 16 amino acids. Germline CDR1 reads DFQATT; CDR2 reads SNEGSKA (reference sequence). The CDR3, as DNA: TGCAGTGCTTCCCCCGGGACTAGCGGGGGTGTAGATACGCAGTATTTT. This codes for CSASPGTSGGVDTQYF.

The table lists this clonotype with a count of one. V usage is TRBV18 and J usage is TRBJ1-5; D remains ambiguous. Germline loops: CDR1 KGHSH, CDR2 LQKENI. With 2 bases removed from V and 3 bases from J, the gap between germline ends came to 11 bases. This CDR3 comprises 15 residues. CDR3 loop: CASSPSAEFNQPQHF. The CDR3, as DNA: TGTGCCAGCTCACCAAGTGCAGAGTTCAATCAGCCCCAGCATTTT.

J is TRBJ1-2 and V is TRBV6-2 or TRBV6-3, with 7 bases matching TRBD1. The CDR3 has 16 residues. V gave up 7 bases and J gave up 4 bases; unmatched junction bases: 15. Per germline, CDR1 MNHEY and CDR2 SVGEGT. CDR3 nucleotide sequence: TGTGCCAGCAACGGACGGGGGACAGCACCCATCTATGGCTACACCTTC. Protein product: CASNGRGTAPIYGYTF.

This clonotype was observed at least ten times. The chain links TRBV6-5 to TRBJ2-5; D gene uncertain. Germline values: CDR1 MNHEY, CDR2 SVGAGI. The CDR3 runs to 12 residues. The V gene lost 2 bases and the J gene lost 4 bases, with 5 bases spanning the gap. CDR3 loop: CASSYDGETQYF. The DNA for the CDR3 is TGTGCCAGCAGTTACGACGGAGAGACCCAGTACTTC.

This clonotype showed up many times. This chain joins TRBV6-6 and TRBJ2-6; 8 bases match TRBD1. This CDR3 is built from 19 residues. V shed 3 bases, J shed 0 bases, and the junction held 10 bases outside the gene matches. From germline, CDR1 is MNHNY and CDR2 SVGAGI (reference sequence). The CDR3 DNA is TGTGCCAGCAGTTATAAGCCCGGACAGGGCTTCTCTGGGGCCAACGTCCTGACTTTC. Its protein product is CASSYKPGQGFSGANVLTF.

This chain connects TRBV15 to TRBJ1-3; D not certain. Germline CDR1 and CDR2: LNHNV and YYDKDF (reference sequence). The V end was cut by 0 bases, the J end by 0 bases, with 6 bases between. This CDR3 has 15 amino acids. DNA for the CDR3: TGTGCCACCAGCAGAGATTGGGCCTCTGGAAACACCATATATTTT. It translates to CATSRDWASGNTIYF.

This clonotype has a handful of counts. This chain connects TRBV12-3 or TRBV12-4 to TRBJ2-5, with 7 bases identical to TRBD2. The ends lost 6 bases at V and 3 bases at J; junction bases unmatched: 4. CDR3 size: 13 residues. The CDR3 sequence: CASSLLAEETQYF. As DNA, the CDR3 is TGTGCCAGCAGCCTGCTAGCGGAAGAGACCCAGTACTTC.

This clonotype was picked up a small number of times. The chain combines TRBV4-1 with TRBJ2-5, with D perhaps TRBD1 or TRBD2 (6 bases each). The CDR3 is 13 amino acids. Trimming removed 5 bases at V and 3 bases at J, with 10 bases between. Per germline, CDR1 MGHRA and CDR2 YSYEKL. DNA for the CDR3: TGCGCCAGCAGCAAAAGGGGGGAAGAGACCCAGTACTTC. Translated, it gives CASSKRGEETQYF.